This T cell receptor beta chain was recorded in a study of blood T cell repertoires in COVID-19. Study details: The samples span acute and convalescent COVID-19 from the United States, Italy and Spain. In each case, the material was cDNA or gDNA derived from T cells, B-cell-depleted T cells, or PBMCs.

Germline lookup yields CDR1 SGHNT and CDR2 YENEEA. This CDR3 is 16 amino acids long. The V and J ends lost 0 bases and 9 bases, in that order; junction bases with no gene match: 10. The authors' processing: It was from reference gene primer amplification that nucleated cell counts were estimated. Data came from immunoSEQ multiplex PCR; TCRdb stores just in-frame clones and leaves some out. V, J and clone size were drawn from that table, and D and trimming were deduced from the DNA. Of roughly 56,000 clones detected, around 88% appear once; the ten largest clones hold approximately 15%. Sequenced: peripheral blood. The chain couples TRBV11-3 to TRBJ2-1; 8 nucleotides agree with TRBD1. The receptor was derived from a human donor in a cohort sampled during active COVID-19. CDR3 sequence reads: CASSLEAGTGDREQFF. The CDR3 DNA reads TGTGCCAGCAGCTTAGAAGCTGGGACAGGCGATCGTGAGCAGTTCTTC.